This TCR beta chain was obtained from a study of T cell responses to AZD1222 COVID-19 vaccine. Study results and caveats: The number of AZD1222 recipients seropositive at baseline was only five to seven. Spike was spanned by vaccine-associated CD4 TCRs, which were dominant at 160-218 and 743-854. Scientists sampled the repertoires only once the peak T cell response had passed.

Data came from immunoSEQ multiplex PCR; TCRdb stores just in-frame clones and leaves some out. The table has under 140,000 clones, less than 90% seen once. This CDR3 is built from 16 residues. Germline V gene data show CDR1 as SNHLY and CDR2 as FYNNEI. V was pared by 6 bases and J by 4 bases, with 18 bases between. A remark on this clone: The target antigen is unknown.

The sequencing used peripheral blood, collected on day 0 of AZD1222 vaccination. The V gene is TRBV2, the J gene TRBJ2-2; D may be TRBD1 (5 bases). The receptor comes from an adult in good health. CDR3 DNA sequence: TGTGCCAGCAGGGATACAGGTTATGTTTCCACCGGGGAGCTGTTTTTT. Translated, it gives CASRDTGYVSTGELFF.